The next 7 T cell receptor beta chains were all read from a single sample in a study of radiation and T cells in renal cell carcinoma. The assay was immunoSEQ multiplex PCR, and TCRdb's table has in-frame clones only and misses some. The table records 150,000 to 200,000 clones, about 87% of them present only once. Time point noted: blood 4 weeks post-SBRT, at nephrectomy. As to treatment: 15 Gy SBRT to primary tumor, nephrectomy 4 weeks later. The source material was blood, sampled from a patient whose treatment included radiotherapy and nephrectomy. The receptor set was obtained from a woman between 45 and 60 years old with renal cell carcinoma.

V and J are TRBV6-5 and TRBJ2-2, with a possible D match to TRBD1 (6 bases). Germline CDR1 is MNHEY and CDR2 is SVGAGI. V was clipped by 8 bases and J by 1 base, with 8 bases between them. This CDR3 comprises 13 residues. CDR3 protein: CASRQENTGELFF. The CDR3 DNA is TGTGCCAGCCGACAGGAGAACACCGGGGAGCTGTTTTTT.

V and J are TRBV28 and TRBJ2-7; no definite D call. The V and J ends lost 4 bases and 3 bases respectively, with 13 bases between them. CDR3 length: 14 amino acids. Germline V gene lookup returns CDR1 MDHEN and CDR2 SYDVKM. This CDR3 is CASSSPGLNYEQYF. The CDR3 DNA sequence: TGTGCCAGCAGTTCCCCCGGGCTAAACTACGAGCAGTACTTC.

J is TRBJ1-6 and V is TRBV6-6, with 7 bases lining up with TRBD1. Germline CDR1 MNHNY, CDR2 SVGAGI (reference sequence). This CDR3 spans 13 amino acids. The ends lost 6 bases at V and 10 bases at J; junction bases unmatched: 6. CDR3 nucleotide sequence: TGTGCCAGCAGGGGCAGGGGGAGGTCACCCCTCCACTTT. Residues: CASRGRGRSPLHF.

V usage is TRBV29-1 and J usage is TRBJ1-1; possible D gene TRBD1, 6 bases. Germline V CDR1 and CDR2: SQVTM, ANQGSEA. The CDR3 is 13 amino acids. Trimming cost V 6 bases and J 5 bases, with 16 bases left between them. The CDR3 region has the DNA TGCAGCGTGGGTGGGGGGGCGCGAACTGAAGCTTTCTTT. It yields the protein CSVGGGARTEAFF.

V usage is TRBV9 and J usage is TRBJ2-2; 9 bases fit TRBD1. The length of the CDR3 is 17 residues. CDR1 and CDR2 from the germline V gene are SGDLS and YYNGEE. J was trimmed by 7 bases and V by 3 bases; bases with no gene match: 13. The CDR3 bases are TGTGCCAGCAGCGAAATGTCCGGGACAGGGTCTGGCGGGGAGCTGTTTTTT. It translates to CASSEMSGTGSGGELFF.

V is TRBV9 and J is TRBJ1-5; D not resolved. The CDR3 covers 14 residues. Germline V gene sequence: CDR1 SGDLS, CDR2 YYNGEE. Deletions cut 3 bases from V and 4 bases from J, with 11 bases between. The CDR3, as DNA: TGTGCCAGCAGCGCCGACCTTGTTAATCAGCCCCAGCATTTT. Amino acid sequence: CASSADLVNQPQHF.

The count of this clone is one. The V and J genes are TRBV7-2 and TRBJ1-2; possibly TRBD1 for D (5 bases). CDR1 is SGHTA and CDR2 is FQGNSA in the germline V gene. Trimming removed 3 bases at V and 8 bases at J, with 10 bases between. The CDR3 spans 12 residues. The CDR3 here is CASSLGRGGYTF. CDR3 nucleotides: TGTGCCAGCAGCTTGGGGAGGGGAGGCTACACCTTC.